This T cell receptor (beta chain) was documented in a study of blood T cell repertoires in COVID-19. Whole-study context: Samples taken during acute and convalescent COVID-19 were collected in the United States, Italy and Spain. The cDNA or gDNA used as material had been derived from T cells, B-cell-depleted T cells, or PBMCs.

The CDR3 has 14 amino acids. From germline, CDR1 is MNHEY and CDR2 SVGAGI. Trimming took off 2 bases at V and 1 base at J, with 8 bases between the two ends. Donors were grouped by their self-reported clinical history. How the authors handled the data: How many nucleated cells were present was estimated from reference gene primer amplification. Data came from immunoSEQ multiplex PCR; TCRdb stores just in-frame clones and leaves some out. The V and J calls and the clone size are those of that table, but D and trimming were determined from the DNA. Among about 320,000 clones listed, around nine tenths were seen once.

This receptor was taken from a man in his sixties who had recovered from COVID-19. This sequence joins TRBV6-5 and TRBJ1-1; D unclear. The material sequenced was PBMCs or T cells enriched from blood (not recorded which). CDR3 loop: CASSYPQTNTEAFF. The CDR3 coding sequence is TGTGCCAGCAGTTACCCACAAACGAACACTGAAGCTTTCTTT.